This T cell receptor (beta chain) comes out of a study of T cells in Graves' hyperthyroidism and ophthalmopathy. CDR3 size: 15 residues. Trimming pared 2 bases from V and 2 bases from J, leaving 13 bases between. Germline loops: CDR1 SGDLS, CDR2 YYNGEE. Diagnostic assessment was based on clinical symptoms, serum thyroxine and TRAb, thyroid ultrasound and orbital computed tomography. As concerns this clonotype: As yet, its antigen is unknown.

Using RNA transcripts as the source, TCR beta CDR3 regions were amplified. Researchers ran a first-round RT-PCR on the TCR CDR3 using the HTBI primer set. TCRdb passed the multiplex PCR reads through MiXCR, listing each CDR3 protein once. The table lists hundreds of thousands of distinct CDR3 sequences, 15% to 20% of them singletons. Study-wide results and caveats: In simple terms, a model built on 13 V-J features told ophthalmopathy apart from stable hyperthyroidism. The model predicted ophthalmopathy a median approximately six months before onset.

The material sequenced was blood. The chain has TRBV9 and TRBJ2-5; the D gene is possibly TRBD1 (6 bases). This receptor was taken from a man aged 35-49 years with Graves' ophthalmopathy. The CDR3 DNA reads as TGTGCCAGCAGCGTCCGGGACAAAATTCAAGAGACCCAGTACTTC. Translated: CASSVRDKIQETQYF.